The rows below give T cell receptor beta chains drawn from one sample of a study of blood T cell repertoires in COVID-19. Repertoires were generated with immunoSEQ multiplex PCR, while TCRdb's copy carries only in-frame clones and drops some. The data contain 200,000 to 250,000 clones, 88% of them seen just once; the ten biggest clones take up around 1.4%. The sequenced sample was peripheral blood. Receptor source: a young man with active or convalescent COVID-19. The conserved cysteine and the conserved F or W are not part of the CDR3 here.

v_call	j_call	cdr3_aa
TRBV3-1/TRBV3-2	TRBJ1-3	ASSSSGGSGNTIY
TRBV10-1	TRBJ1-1	ASSESRAAGNTEAF
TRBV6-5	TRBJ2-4	ASSYGRAKENIQY
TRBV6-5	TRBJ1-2	ASSQTKEGYGYT
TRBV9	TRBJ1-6	ASSGGQGINSPLH
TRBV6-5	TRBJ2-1	ASGSGTSGNEQF
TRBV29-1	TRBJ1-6	SVEVPGDNSPLH
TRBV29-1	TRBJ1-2	SVEAAGINYGYT
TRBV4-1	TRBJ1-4	ASSQGGFGRLEKLF
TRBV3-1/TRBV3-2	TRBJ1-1	ASSQERGTSAF
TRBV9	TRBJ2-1	ASSVATSGRAREQF
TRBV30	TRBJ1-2	AWGLDILNYGYT
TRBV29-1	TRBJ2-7	SVVGTGVSYEQY
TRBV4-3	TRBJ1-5	ASSQDENQPQH
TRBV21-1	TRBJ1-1	ASSKAAGTEAF
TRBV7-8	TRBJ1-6	ASSRDNAANSPLH
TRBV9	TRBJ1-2	ASSPRSPTGSGGYT
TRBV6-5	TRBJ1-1	ASRGQGSPEAF
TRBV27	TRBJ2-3	ASSDRDSADTQY
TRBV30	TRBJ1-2	AWSLLTASYT
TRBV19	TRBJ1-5	AGGGPRTGDGQPQH
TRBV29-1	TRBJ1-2	SVKRGGSRYT
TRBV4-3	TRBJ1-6	ASSQVSGGLYSPLH
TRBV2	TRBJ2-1	ASSAGTGESYNEQF
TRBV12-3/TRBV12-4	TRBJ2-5	ASRKTGTETQY
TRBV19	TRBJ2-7	ASSPGTGRSEQY
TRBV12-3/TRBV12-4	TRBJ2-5	ASSSGRLETQY
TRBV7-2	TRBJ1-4	ASSWARGPNEKLF
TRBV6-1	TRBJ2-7	ASSEGWGENYEQY
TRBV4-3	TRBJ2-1	ASSQDGGWDEQF
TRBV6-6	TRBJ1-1	ASSPPSAGVDMNTEAF
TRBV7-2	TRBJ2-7	ASRKEPQGASLYEQY
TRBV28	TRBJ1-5	ASGGSAVYQPQH
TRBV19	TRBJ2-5	ASSPDRGETQY
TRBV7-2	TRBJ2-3	ASSLQPGGITDTQY
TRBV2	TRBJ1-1	ASSQLQGNTEAF
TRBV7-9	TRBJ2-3	ASSLSLAETDTQY
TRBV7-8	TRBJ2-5	ASSSGLGTGGGTQY
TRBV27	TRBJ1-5	ASSLLGPYSNQPQH
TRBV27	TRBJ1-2	ASSLGTGASGYT
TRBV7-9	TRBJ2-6	ASSPIPGQGTGANVLT
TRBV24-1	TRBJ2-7	ATQGLAGYEQY
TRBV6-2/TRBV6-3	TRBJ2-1	ASSPMGLAGGSSYNEQF
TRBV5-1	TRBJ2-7	ASSLDGTGGYEQY
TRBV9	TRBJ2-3	ASSVGTVTSTDTQY
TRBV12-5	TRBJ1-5	ASGFRGIDSNQPQH
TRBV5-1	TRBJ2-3	ASSRALAGGPDTQY
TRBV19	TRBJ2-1	ASSLSDSSYNEQF
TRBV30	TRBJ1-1	AWNAFGTEAF
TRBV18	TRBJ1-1	ASSPSTGGYTEAF
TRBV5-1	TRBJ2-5	ASSLDLREETQY
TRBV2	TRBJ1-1	ASRKVTGARTEAF
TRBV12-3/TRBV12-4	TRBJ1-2	ASTKLRGEGYT
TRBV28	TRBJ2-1	ASSLVALGHVEQF
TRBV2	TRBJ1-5	ASMGDSQPQH
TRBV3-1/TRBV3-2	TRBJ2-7	ASTPGGGTYEQY
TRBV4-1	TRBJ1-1	ASSQLGQGGTEAF